Below, 16 T cell receptor beta chains from the same sample are listed, as sequenced in a study of shared clonotypes between healthy human individuals (dated by TCRdb to 2020 to 2022). Library preparation used the immunoSEQ multiplex PCR assay. In TCRdb, the immuneACCESS table is reduced to in-frame sequences with V and J assigned. These tables do not hold every clone; where another copy was compared, an unresolved V gene accounts for under half, and the others remain unexplained. In all, the sample holds about 1.5 million clones, and 96% of those were seen once. 1% to 1.5% of the sample comes from the top ten. The sample was naive CD4+ T cells sorted from blood. Explained via the paper, the cell subset or site label denotes: CD45RA+ positively selected. The receptors derive from a man aged 25 to 40 in good health.

The V gene is TRBV15, the J gene TRBJ1-5; the D gene is possibly TRBD1 (5 bases). Per germline, CDR1 LNHNV and CDR2 YYDKDF (reference sequence). The CDR3 has 15 residues. Trimming pared 3 bases from V and 0 bases from J, leaving 9 bases between. The CDR3 sequence is CATSRGGISNQPQHF. DNA for the CDR3: TGTGCCACCAGCAGGGGGGGGATTAGCAATCAGCCCCAGCATTTT.

This clone was observed once. The CDR3 loop is CAWSVQLGTTEAFF. DNA of the CDR3: TGTGCCTGGAGTGTCCAACTCGGTACCACTGAAGCTTTCTTT. The V and J genes are TRBV30 and TRBJ1-1; D unclear. The CDR3 spans 14 residues. The germline CDR1 and CDR2 sequences are GTSNPN and SVGIG (reference sequence). With 0 bases removed from V and 4 bases from J, the gap between germline ends came to 12 bases.

The CDR3 is CASSLLGANSDTQYF. The CDR3, as DNA: TGTGCCAGCAGCTTATTGGGGGCGAATTCAGATACGCAGTATTTT. The V call is TRBV7-8, the J call TRBJ2-3; D perhaps matches TRBD1 (6 bases). V lost 2 bases, J lost 4 bases, and 13 bases lay in between. The germline gives CDR1 SGHVS, CDR2 FQNEAQ. CDR3 length equals 15 residues.

Worth noting for this clone: The junction departs from the called germline gene at one end, perhaps through a read error. The rearrangement joins TRBV7-7 to TRBJ2-1; 7 bases match TRBD2. The CDR3 is made up of 14 amino acids. Germline lookup yields CDR1 SSHAT and CDR2 FNYEAQ (reference sequence). The CDR3 here is CASSLGLSSSEQFF. The CDR3 DNA follows: TGTGCTAGCAGCTTGGGACTATCATCCAGTGAGCAGTTCTTC.

CDR3 in amino acids: CASSLGTVYQPQHF. CDR3 sequence (DNA): TGTGCCAGCAGCCTAGGGACAGTCTATCAGCCCCAGCATTTT. This sequence joins TRBV28 and TRBJ1-5, with 7 nucleotides matching TRBD1. After removal of 6 bases from V and 5 bases from J, the junction contained 7 bases not matched to a gene. There are 14 residues in the CDR3. Germline loops: CDR1 MDHEN, CDR2 SYDVKM. The whole variable domain, filled in from reference TRBV28 and TRBJ1-5, reads DVKVTQSSRYLVKRTGEKVFLECVQDMDHENMFWYRQDPGLGLRLIYFSYDVKMKEKGDIPEGYSVSREKKERFSLILESASTNQTSMYLCASSLGTVYQPQHFGDGTRLSIL.

The genes are TRBV11-2 and TRBJ1-2; 9 bases agree with TRBD1. The germline gives CDR1 SGHAT, CDR2 FQNNGV. This CDR3 has 15 residues. Trimming took 4 bases from V and 4 from J; bases not matched to a gene: 7. The chain's CDR3 is CASSSIQGASYGYTF. The CDR3, as DNA: TGTGCCAGCAGCTCCATACAGGGGGCGAGCTATGGCTACACCTTC.

V usage is TRBV6-1 and J usage is TRBJ2-2; 9 positions agree with TRBD1. The length of the CDR3 is 15 residues. Per germline, CDR1 MNHNS and CDR2 SASEGT. Trimming took 5 bases from V and 5 from J; bases not matched to a gene: 6. This CDR3 reads CASSRGQGRTGELFF. The DNA for the CDR3 is TGTGCCAGCAGTCGGGGACAGGGACGGACCGGGGAGCTGTTTTTT.

J is TRBJ2-5 and V is TRBV19, with D possibly being TRBD1 (5 bases). CDR1 is LNHDA and CDR2 is SQIVND in the germline V gene (reference sequence). Trimming removed 4 bases at V and 5 bases at J, with 11 bases between. The CDR3 consists of 13 residues. The CDR3 sequence is CASSTQGLETQYF. In nucleotides, the CDR3 is TGTGCCAGTAGTACCCAGGGTTTGGAGACCCAGTACTTC.

The rearrangement uses TRBV28 and TRBJ2-7; TRBD1 or TRBD2 may be the D gene (5 bases each). Trimming stripped 5 bases from V and 1 base from J, with 9 bases between. The CDR3 is made up of 13 amino acids. The germline CDR1 and CDR2 sequences are MDHEN and SYDVKM. CDR3: CASSGGSSYEQYF. CDR3 nucleotide sequence: TGTGCCAGCAGTGGGGGTAGTTCCTACGAGCAGTACTTC.

The chain uses TRBV14 and TRBJ2-2, with 8 positions matching TRBD2. Losses at the gene ends were 4 bases for V and 1 base for J; bases not matched to a gene: 5. In germline, CDR1 is SGHDN, CDR2 FVKESK. The CDR3 sequence is 16 residues long. The CDR3, as DNA: TGTGCCAGCAGCCTCCTTCGGGGGGGGAACACCGGGGAGCTGTTTTTT. Protein product: CASSLLRGGNTGELFF.

This clone was counted only a few times. The genes are TRBV18 and TRBJ1-2; 8 bases are shared with TRBD1. Trimming cost V 3 bases and J 7 bases; bases outside gene matches: 13. This CDR3 is 16 amino acids long. Germline V CDR1 and CDR2: KGHSH, LQKENI. The CDR3 nucleotides are TGTGCCAGCTCACCTCAGACAGGGGAACCACTCCGTGGCTACACCTTC. This gives the protein CASSPQTGEPLRGYTF.

The V and J genes are TRBV29-1 and TRBJ1-4; perhaps TRBD1 as D (6 bases). This CDR3 has 13 residues. Trimming removed 3 bases at V and 6 bases at J, with 11 bases between. Germline V gene sequence: CDR1 SQVTM, CDR2 ANQGSEA. This CDR3 reads CSVDAQGHEKLFF. For the CDR3, the DNA is TGCAGCGTTGACGCCCAGGGGCATGAAAAACTGTTTTTT.

The chain links TRBV7-8 to TRBJ2-7, with 10 bases that match TRBD2. The CDR3 is 18 amino acids. V dropped 0 bases and J dropped 0; count of bases not matched to a gene: 8. CDR1 and CDR2 from the germline V gene are SGHVS and FQNEAQ. DNA of the CDR3: TGTGCCAGCAGCTTAGCCACCACCCCTAGCGGGAGCTCCTACGAGCAGTACTTC. It translates to CASSLATTPSGSSYEQYF. The whole variable domain, filled in from reference TRBV7-8 and TRBJ2-7, reads GAGVSQSPRYKVAKRGQDVALRCDPISGHVSLFWYQQALGQGPEFLTYFQNEAQLDKSGLPSDRFFAERPEGSVSTLKIQRTQQEDSAVYLCASSLATTPSGSSYEQYFGPGTRLTVT.

The chain links TRBV11-2 to TRBJ2-5; weak D call: TRBD2 (6 bases). Trimming removed 2 bases from V and 1 base from J, with 20 bases in between. The CDR3 totals 18 residues. Germline CDR1 and CDR2: SGHAT and FQNNGV. The CDR3: CASSLQGGAQIPQETQYF. The DNA for the CDR3 is TGTGCCAGCAGCTTACAGGGAGGAGCACAAATCCCCCAAGAGACCCAGTACTTC.

Comment on this clone: Other DNA sequences in this sample translate to the same CDR3. The chain carries TRBV6-1 and TRBJ1-5; no reliable D call. The CDR3 extends over 13 amino acids. Germline V gene sequence: CDR1 MNHNS, CDR2 SASEGT. V was trimmed by 3 bases and J by 7 bases, leaving 10 bases between them. The CDR3 bases are TGTGCCAGCAGTGAGGCCAAGGGACAGCCCCAGCATTTT. This translates into CASSEAKGQPQHF.

The chain employs TRBV14 and TRBJ2-7; no reliable D call. Germline V gives CDR1 SGHDN, CDR2 FVKESK. The CDR3 is 14 amino acids. V lost 0 bases and J 4 bases, leaving 10 bases between the germline ends. As DNA, the CDR3 is TGTGCCAGCAGCCAAGATCCCAGGCCTTACGAGCAGTACTTC. Protein product: CASSQDPRPYEQYF.